This T cell receptor (beta chain) originates from a study of CD4 T cells in relation to SARS-CoV-2 and coronaviruses (dated by TCRdb to the early 2020s). In the study overall: In the ViraFEST assay, PBMCs were cultured with antigen for less than eleven days, after which TCR beta CDR3s were sequenced to identify clonal expansions specific to the antigen. An HIV-1 Nef peptide pool or a no-peptide culture served as the negative reference condition. Using patient-derived lymphoblastoid cell lines, the shared crossreactive spike epitopes were mapped to their HLA restriction. At the level of individual TCR clonotypes, the study measured memory CD4+ T cell crossreactivity between SARS-CoV-2 spike protein and common cold coronavirus spike proteins. Samples from three pre-COVID donors and the naive versus memory experiments were sequenced with the Adaptive Biotechnologies TCR-sequencing kit; other data were Illumina-based. Expansion assays from other donors in the study were sequenced with a different, Illumina-based TCR-beta assay.

Including cysteine and phenylalanine, the CDR3 has 16 amino acids. The kept DNA is CDR3 alone, 48 bases in frame from the first base. The germline V gene supplies CDR1 SGHRS and CDR2 YFSETQ. The V end loses 0 bases and the J end loses 0 bases, and a stretch of 11 bases separates them. Overall results and qualifications from the work: Compared with monoreactive clones, crossreactive clones had significantly weaker SARS-CoV-2-driven expansion, a result consistent with antigenic imprinting. In around two thirds of donors, memory CD4+ clonotypes turned up that crossrecognized SARS-CoV-2 and at least one common cold coronavirus spike. Because the crossreactivity analysis focused on spike protein, crossreactivity against other viral proteins was not assessed. Pre-pandemic and post-infection samples were not both contributed by any donor, so tracing of the source of pre-existing responses was limited. The study was limited by small numbers of patients and tested TCRs.

Library preparation used the immunoSEQ multiplex PCR assay. As for the authors' bioinformatics: During preprocessing, nonproductive sequences were removed, as were CDR3s that did not start with C, did not end with F or W, or were shorter than 7 amino acids. Antigen-specific clonotypes were called with the MANAFEST web app, based on expansion relative to reference and other culture wells. A clone counted as positive if significantly expanded in 2 of 3 replicate wells versus the reference culture at FDR below 0.05. A further requirement for positive clones was significant expansion compared with all other tandem wells, along with an odds ratio above 5. After three terminal residues were trimmed from each end, CDR3 homology was quantified as pairwise Levenshtein distance using the stringdist R package. In TCRdb, the immuneACCESS table is reduced to in-frame sequences with V and J assigned. These tables do not hold every clone; where another copy was compared, an unresolved V gene accounts for under half, and the others remain unexplained. V and J calls and clone size are copied from that table; D and trimming were computed from the DNA. The sample includes tens of thousands of clones, with less than 80% observed a single time. The ten largest clonotypes hold roughly an eighth of the sample.

CD4+ T cells from unexposed donors were collected before the COVID-19 pandemic (2011-2018). After 10 days of culture, CD4+ T cells were isolated with the EasySep CD4+ T cell isolation kit. Unexposed donor CD4+ T cells were tested for reactivity to SARS-CoV-2 S and N and four common cold coronavirus spike pools, as cell number allowed. PBMCs were cultured at a few million per well in IMDM supplemented with around 5% human AB serum and 9 to 10 IU/ml IL-2. Half of the culture medium was replaced with fresh IL-2-containing medium on days 3 and 7. Each peptide culture condition was generally run in triplicate replicate wells. Leukapheresis product for the unexposed donors was bought commercially. PBMCs were isolated from leukapheresis product or whole blood by Ficoll-Paque PLUS gradient centrifugation. The PBMCs went either fresh into the expansion assay or into cryopreservation at -140 degrees C. The QIAamp Micro DNA Kit was used to extract genomic DNA from the CD4+ T cells.

For this clone: There is no known antigen for this receptor. There are no base qualities to consult, and no much larger clone falls within one base.

Rearrangement joined TRBV5-1 to TRBJ2-3; a confident D gene designation cannot be given. Sequencing was done on a sample of CD4+ T cells from PBMCs, cultured in vitro. This sequence originates from a human donor in good health. The sequenced DNA: TGCGCCAGCAGCTTGGATGGCAGCCAAAGCACAGATACGCAGTATTTT. Its protein product is CASSLDGSQSTDTQYF.